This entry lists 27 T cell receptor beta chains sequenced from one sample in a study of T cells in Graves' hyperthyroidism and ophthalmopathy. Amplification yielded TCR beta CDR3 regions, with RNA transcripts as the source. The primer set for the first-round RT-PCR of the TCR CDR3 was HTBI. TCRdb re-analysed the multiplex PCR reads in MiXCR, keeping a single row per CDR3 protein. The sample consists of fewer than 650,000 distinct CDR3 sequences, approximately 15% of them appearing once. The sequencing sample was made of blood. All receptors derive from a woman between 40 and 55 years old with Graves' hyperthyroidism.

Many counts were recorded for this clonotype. This chain's CDR3 is CASSLEASGIGEQYF. The CDR3 DNA reads TGTGCCAGCAGCTTGGAGGCTAGCGGGATAGGCGAGCAGTACTTC. The rearrangement joins TRBV5-5 to TRBJ2-7; 9 nucleotides match TRBD2. V lost 0 bases to trimming and J lost 6 bases; unmatched junction nucleotides: 7. Germline V gene sequence: CDR1 SGHKS, CDR2 YYEKEE (reference sequence). The CDR3 has 15 residues.

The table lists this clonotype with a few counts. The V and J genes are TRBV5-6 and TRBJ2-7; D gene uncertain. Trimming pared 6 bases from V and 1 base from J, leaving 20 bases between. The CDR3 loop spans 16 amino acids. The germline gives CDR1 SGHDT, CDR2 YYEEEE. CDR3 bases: TGTGCCAGCACCAAAAGTCCCAGTAGTTTTTCCTACGAGCAGTACTTC. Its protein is CASTKSPSSFSYEQYF.

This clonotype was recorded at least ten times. In nucleotides, the CDR3 is TGCAGCGCGACGAACCCAGGGGGCCAAGAGACCCAGTACTTC. Translating gives CSATNPGGQETQYF. The genes are TRBV29-1 and TRBJ2-5; 7 bases are a match to TRBD1. The CDR3 covers 14 residues. CDR1 SQVTM and CDR2 ANQGSEA come from the germline V gene. V dropped 7 bases and J dropped 1; count of bases not matched to a gene: 9.

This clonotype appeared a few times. In DNA, the CDR3 is TGTGCCATCAGCGAAGGGTCTCTTAGCGAAAAACTGTTTTTT. This sequence encodes CAISEGSLSEKLFF. J is TRBJ1-4 and V is TRBV10-3; no definite D call. Germline V gene data show CDR1 as ENHRY and CDR2 as SYGVKD. The V and J ends lost 6 bases and 8 bases respectively, with 16 bases between them. This CDR3 comprises 14 residues.

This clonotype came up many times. As DNA, the CDR3 is TGCAGCGTTGATGCGTGGGGGGACGAGCAGTACTTC. Residues: CSVDAWGDEQYF. The chain couples TRBV29-1 to TRBJ2-7, with TRBD2 as a possible D gene (6 bases). CDR1 and CDR2 from the germline V gene are SQVTM and ANQGSEA. The CDR3 runs 12 residues. Between the trimmed V and J ends, which lost 3 bases and 5 bases, there was a span of 11 bases.

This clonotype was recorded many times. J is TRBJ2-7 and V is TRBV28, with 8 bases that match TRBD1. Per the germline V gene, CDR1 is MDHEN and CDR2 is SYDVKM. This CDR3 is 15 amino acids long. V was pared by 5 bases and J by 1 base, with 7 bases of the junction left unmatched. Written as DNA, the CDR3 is TGTGCCAGCAGTCGACCGGGACAGGTGTCCTACGAGCAGTACTTC. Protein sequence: CASSRPGQVSYEQYF.

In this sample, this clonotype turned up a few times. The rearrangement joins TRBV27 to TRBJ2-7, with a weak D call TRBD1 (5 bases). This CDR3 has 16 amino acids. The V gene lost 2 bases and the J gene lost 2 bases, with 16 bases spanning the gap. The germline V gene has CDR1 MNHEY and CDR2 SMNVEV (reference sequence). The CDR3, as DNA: TGTGCCAGCAGTTTAAGGGCCGGACACGGAACCTACGAGCAGTACTTC. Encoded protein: CASSLRAGHGTYEQYF.

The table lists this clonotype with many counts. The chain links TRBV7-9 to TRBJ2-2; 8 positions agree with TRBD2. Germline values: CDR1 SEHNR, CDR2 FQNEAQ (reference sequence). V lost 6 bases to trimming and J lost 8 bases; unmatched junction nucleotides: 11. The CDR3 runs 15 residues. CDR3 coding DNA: TGTGCCAGCAGTTCTCAAAGCGGGAGAGTGGGGGAGCTGTTTTTT. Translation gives CASSSQSGRVGELFF.

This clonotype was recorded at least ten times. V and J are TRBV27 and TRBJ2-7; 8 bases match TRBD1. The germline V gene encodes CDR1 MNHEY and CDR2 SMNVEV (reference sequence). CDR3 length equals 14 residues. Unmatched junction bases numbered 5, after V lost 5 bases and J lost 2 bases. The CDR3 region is CASSPQTGAYEQYF. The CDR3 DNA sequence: TGTGCCAGCAGTCCACAGACAGGGGCCTACGAGCAGTACTTC.

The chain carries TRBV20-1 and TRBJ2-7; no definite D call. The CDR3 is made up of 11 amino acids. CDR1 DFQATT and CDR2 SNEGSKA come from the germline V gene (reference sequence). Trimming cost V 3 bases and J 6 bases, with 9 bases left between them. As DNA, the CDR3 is TGCAGTGCTAGGGTGGTTAGCGAGCAGTACTTC. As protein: CSARVVSEQYF.

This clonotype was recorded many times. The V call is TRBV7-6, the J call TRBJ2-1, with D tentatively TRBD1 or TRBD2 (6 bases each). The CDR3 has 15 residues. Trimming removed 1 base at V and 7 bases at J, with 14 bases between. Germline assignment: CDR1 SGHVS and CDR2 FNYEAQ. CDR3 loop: CASSLEVRGDNEQFF. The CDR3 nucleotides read TGTGCCAGCAGCTTAGAGGTTAGGGGGGATAATGAGCAGTTCTTC.

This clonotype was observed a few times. Written as DNA, the CDR3 is TGTGCCACCAGTGAGGGTTCATGGGAGCAGTTCTTC. Residues: CATSEGSWEQFF. J is TRBJ2-1 and V is TRBV24-1; no clear D. This CDR3 is built from 12 residues. Between the trimmed V and J ends, which lost 4 bases and 10 bases, there was a span of 10 bases. The germline gives CDR1 KGHDR, CDR2 SFDVKD.

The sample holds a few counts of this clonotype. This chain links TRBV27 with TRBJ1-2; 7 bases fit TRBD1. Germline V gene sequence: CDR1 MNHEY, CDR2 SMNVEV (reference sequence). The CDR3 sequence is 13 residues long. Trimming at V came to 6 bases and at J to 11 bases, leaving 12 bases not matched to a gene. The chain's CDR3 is CASRRDSAAAYTF. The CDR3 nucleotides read TGTGCCAGCAGACGGGACAGCGCCGCTGCTTACACCTTC.

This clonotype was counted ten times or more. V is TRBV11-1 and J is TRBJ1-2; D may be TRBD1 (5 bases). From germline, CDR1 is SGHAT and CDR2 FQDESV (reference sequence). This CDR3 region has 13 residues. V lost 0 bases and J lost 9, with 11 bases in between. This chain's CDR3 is CASSLAQGLSYTF. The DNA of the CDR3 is TGTGCCAGCAGCTTAGCTCAGGGTCTGAGCTACACCTTC.

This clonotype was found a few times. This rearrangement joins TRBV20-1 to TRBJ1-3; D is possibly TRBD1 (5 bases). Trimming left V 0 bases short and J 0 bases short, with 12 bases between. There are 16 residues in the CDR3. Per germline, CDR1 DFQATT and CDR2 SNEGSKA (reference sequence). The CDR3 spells CSARDFGHVSGNTIYF. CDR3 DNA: TGCAGTGCTAGAGACTTTGGACATGTCTCTGGAAACACCATATATTTT.

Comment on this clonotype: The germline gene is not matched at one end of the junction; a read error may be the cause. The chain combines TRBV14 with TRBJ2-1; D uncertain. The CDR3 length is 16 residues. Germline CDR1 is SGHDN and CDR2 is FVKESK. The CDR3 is CASSQEGRWTYNEQLF. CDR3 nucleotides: TGTGCCAGCAGCCAAGAGGGCAGGTGGACCTACAATGAGCAGCTCTTC.

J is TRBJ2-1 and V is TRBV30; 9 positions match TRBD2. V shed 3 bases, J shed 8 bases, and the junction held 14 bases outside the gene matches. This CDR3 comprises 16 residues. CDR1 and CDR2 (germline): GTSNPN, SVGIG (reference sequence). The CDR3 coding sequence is TGTGCCTGGAGGCGAATTTCGGGACTAGCCCTCGATGAGCAGTTCTTC. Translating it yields CAWRRISGLALDEQFF.

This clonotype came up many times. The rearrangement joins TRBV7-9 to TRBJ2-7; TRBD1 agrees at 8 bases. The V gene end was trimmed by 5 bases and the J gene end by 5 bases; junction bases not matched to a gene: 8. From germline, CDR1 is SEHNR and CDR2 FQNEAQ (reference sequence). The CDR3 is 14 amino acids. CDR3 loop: CASSIGQGGDEQYF. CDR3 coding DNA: TGTGCCAGCAGCATTGGACAGGGTGGTGACGAGCAGTACTTC.

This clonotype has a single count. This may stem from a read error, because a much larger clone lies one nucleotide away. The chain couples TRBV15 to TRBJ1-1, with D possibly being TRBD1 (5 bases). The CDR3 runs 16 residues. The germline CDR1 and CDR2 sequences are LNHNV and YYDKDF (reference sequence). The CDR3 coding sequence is TGTGCCACCGGCAGAAGATACGCCCAGGGCGGCACTGAAGCTTTCTTT. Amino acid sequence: CATGRRYAQGGTEAFF.

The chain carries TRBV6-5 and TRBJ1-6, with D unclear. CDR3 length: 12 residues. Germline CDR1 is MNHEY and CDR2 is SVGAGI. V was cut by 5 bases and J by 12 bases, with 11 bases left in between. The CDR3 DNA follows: TGTGCCAGCAGTAACCTCCAGGAACCCCTCCACTTT. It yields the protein CASSNLQEPLHF.

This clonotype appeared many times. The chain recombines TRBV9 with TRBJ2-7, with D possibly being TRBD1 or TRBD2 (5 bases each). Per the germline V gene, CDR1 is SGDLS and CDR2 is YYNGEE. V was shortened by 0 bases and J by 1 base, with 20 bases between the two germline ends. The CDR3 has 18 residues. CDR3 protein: CASSVEISGQGRSYEQYF. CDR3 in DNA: TGTGCCAGCAGCGTAGAAATTTCGGGGCAGGGACGGTCCTACGAGCAGTACTTC. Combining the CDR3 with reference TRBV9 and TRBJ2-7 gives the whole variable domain DSGVTQTPKHLITATGQRVTLRCSPRSGDLSVYWYQQSLDQGLQFLIQYYNGEERAKGNILERFSAQQFPDLHSELNLSSLELGDSALYFCASSVEISGQGRSYEQYFGPGTRLTVT.

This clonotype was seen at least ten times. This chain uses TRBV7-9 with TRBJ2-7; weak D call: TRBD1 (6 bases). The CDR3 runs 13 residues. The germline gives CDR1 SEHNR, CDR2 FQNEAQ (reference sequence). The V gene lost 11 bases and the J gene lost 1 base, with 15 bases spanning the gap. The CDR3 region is CAVQGQNSYEQYF. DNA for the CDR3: TGTGCCGTACAAGGACAGAATTCCTACGAGCAGTACTTC. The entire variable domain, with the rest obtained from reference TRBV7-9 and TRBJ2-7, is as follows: DTGVSQNPRHKITKRGQNVTFRCDPISEHNRLYWYRQTLGQGPEFLTYFQNEAQLEKSRLLSDRFSAERPKGSFSTLEIQRTEQGDSAMYLCAVQGQNSYEQYFGPGTRLTVT.

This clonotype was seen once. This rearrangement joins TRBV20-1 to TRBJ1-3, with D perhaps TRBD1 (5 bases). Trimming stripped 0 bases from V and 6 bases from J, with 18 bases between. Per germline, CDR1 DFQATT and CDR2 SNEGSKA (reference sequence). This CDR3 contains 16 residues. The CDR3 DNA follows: TGCAGTGCTAGAGATCCTGGGGGTTATCCTGAAAACACCATATATTTT. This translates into CSARDPGGYPENTIYF.

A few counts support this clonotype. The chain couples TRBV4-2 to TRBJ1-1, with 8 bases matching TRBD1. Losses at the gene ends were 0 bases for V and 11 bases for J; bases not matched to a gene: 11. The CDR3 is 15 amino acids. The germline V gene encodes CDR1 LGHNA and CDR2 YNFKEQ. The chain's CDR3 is CASSQEGHGQGDAFF. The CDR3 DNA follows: TGTGCCAGCAGCCAAGAGGGCCATGGACAGGGTGATGCTTTCTTT.

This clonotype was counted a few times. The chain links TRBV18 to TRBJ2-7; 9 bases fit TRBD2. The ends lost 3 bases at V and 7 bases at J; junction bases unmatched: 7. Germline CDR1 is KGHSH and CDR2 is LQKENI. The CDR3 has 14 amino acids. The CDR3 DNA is TGTGCCAGCTCACCCGGGACTAGCTACGGTGAGCAGTACTTC. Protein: CASSPGTSYGEQYF.

Here the CDR3 reads CASSPGGAYNEQFF. CDR3 nucleotide sequence: TGTGCCAGCTCACCAGGGGGCGCCTACAATGAGCAGTTCTTC. The chain links TRBV18 to TRBJ2-1; D possibly corresponds to TRBD1 (6 bases). Trimming removed 2 bases from V and 2 bases from J, with 7 bases in between. CDR3 length equals 14 residues. Germline lookup yields CDR1 KGHSH and CDR2 LQKENI.

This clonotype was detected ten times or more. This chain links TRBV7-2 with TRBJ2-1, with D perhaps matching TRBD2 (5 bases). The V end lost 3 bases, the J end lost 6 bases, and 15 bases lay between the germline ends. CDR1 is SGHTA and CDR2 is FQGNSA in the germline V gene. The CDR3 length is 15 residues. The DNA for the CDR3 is TGTGCCAGCAGCTTGGTGCACTTTAGCGTCAATGAGCAGTTCTTC. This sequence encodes CASSLVHFSVNEQFF.